A single sample is the source of the 3 T cell receptor beta chains below, sequenced in a study of blood T cell repertoires in COVID-19. Method: immunoSEQ multiplex PCR; TCRdb's copy keeps in-frame clones and lacks some. The table includes 200,000 to 250,000 clones, 80% to 90% detected once. The specimen sequenced was peripheral blood. Receptor source: a woman at least 80 years old with acute or convalescent COVID-19.

The V and J genes are TRBV10-3 and TRBJ2-5; 8 bases map to TRBD2. Germline trimming cut 4 bases from V and 2 bases from J; bases unmatched to any gene: 6. The CDR3 spans 15 residues. The V gene's germline CDR1 is ENHRY and CDR2 SYGVKD. The CDR3 DNA reads TGTGCCATCAGTGGCTCGGGGGGGAAACAAGAGACCCAGTACTTC. It is translated as CAISGSGGKQETQYF.

V usage is TRBV6-5 and J usage is TRBJ2-3, with 8 bases lining up with TRBD2. The CDR3 is made up of 15 amino acids. Per the germline V gene, CDR1 is MNHEY and CDR2 is SVGAGI. V gave up 8 bases and J gave up 2 bases; unmatched junction bases: 9. The CDR3 DNA is TGTGCCAGCCGGGGGATAGCGGGGCTCACAGATACGCAGTATTTT. Its protein is CASRGIAGLTDTQYF.

This chain uses TRBV6-5 with TRBJ2-5, with 7 bases that match TRBD1. Germline V lookup: CDR1 MNHEY, CDR2 SVGAGI. This CDR3 has 13 residues. V lost 6 bases and J lost 2; bases outside the gene matches: 3. This CDR3 is CASRPTGQETQYF. In nucleotides, the CDR3 is TGTGCCAGCAGACCGACAGGGCAAGAGACCCAGTACTTC.